This paragraph covers one T cell receptor beta chain sequence. As originally analysed: Reference gene primer amplification gave nucleated cell count estimates. Repertoires were generated with immunoSEQ multiplex PCR, while TCRdb's copy carries only in-frame clones and drops some. V and J calls and clone size come straight from that table; D and trimming were deduced from the DNA. This table holds about 24,000 clones, more than 75% found once. This record belongs to a study of blood T cell repertoires in COVID-19. At the level of the study: Specimens from acute and convalescent COVID-19 originated in the United States, Italy and Spain. T cells, B-cell-depleted T cells, or PBMCs provided the cDNA or gDNA that served as material.

V lost 5 bases and J lost 0; bases outside the gene matches: 8. Germline CDR1 reads SGHTA; CDR2 reads FQGNSA. This CDR3 region has 16 residues. This chain connects TRBV7-2 to TRBJ1-2; TRBD1 matches 8 bases. This clonotype was obtained from a man aged 45-60 years with active COVID-19. Sample: peripheral blood. CDR3 protein: CASSPQGGQANYGYTF. The CDR3 nucleotides read TGTGCCAGCAGCCCGCAGGGGGGACAGGCTAACTATGGCTACACCTTC.